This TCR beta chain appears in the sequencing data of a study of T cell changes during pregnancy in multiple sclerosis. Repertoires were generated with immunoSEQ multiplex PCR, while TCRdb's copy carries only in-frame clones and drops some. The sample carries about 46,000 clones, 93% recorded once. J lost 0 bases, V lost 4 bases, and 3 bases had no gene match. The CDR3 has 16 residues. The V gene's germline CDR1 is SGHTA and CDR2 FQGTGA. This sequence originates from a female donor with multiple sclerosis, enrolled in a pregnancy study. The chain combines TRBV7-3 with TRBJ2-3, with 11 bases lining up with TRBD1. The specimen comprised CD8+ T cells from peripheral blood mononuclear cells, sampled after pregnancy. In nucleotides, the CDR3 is TGTGCCAGCAGCTCAGGGACAGGGGGGAGCACAGATACGCAGTATTTT. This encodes CASSSGTGGSTDTQYF.